Listed below are T cell receptor beta chains from one sample, sequenced in a study of Epstein–Barr virus B cells in breast cancer. No antigen has been identified for these receptors. TCRdb fed the 5' RACE reads into MiXCR, producing one record per CDR3 protein. The profile shows fewer than 2,000 distinct CDR3 sequences, around 16% of them singletons. Input material: tumor-infiltrating lymphocytes expanded in culture. These receptors came from a woman aged 40 to 50 with triple-negative breast cancer. Both conserved end residues are part of each CDR3. Fields, in order: CDR3 DNA, CDR3 protein, clone size, J gene, V gene, D gene. A D gene is named only where the DNA matches it firmly. Rows give clone size only sometimes, using once, few, many, or a class for an expanded clone.

DNA: TGTGCCATCAGGGTCCACTCTACTAGCGGGAGTGGGACCCAGTACTTC
CDR3: CAIRVHSTSGSGTQYF
size: medium-sized
J: TRBJ2-5
V: TRBV10-3
D: TRBD2

DNA: TGCGCCAGCAGCCTAAGGTTGAGCGGGGGGGGGCAAGATACGCAGTATTTT
CDR3: CASSLRLSGGGQDTQYF
size: few
J: TRBJ2-3
V: TRBV4-3
D: TRBD2

DNA: TGTGCCAGCAGTGAAGCCTACGTCGGGAGCGGGGGCACAGATACGCAGTATTTT
CDR3: CASSEAYVGSGGTDTQYF
size: medium-sized
J: TRBJ2-3
V: TRBV6-1
D: TRBD2

DNA: TGTGCCAGCAGTTTCCGGCCGTCCTCTGGAAACACCATATATTTT
CDR3: CASSFRPSSGNTIYF
size: few
J: TRBJ1-3
V: TRBV28
D: .

DNA: TGCAGCGTAAAGGGCCAAGGGAATCAGCCCCAGCATTTT
CDR3: CSVKGQGNQPQHF
size: many
J: TRBJ1-5
V: TRBV29-1
D: .

DNA: TGTGCCAGCTCAAGGACTAGCGGGAGCACAGATACGCAGTATTTT
CDR3: CASSRTSGSTDTQYF
size: .
J: TRBJ2-3
V: TRBV18
D: TRBD2

DNA: TGTGCCTCCCCCACCCCCCTCTACGAAACCCATAGCAATCAGCCCCAGCATTTT
CDR3: CASPTPLYETHSNQPQHF
size: many
J: TRBJ1-5
V: TRBV10-3
D: .

DNA: TGTGCCAGCAGCGTAGGATTGAAAGAGACCCAGTACTTC
CDR3: CASSVGLKETQYF
size: .
J: TRBJ2-5
V: TRBV9
D: .

DNA: TGTGCCAGCAGTGCTTCCGAGACTAGACATCACGAGCAGTACTTC
CDR3: CASSASETRHHEQYF
size: many
J: TRBJ2-7
V: TRBV3-1
D: .

DNA: TGTGCCAGCTCCCTGGGGAACCAAGAGACCCAGTACTTC
CDR3: CASSLGNQETQYF
size: medium-sized
J: TRBJ2-5
V: TRBV18
D: .

DNA: TGTGCCAGCAGTTACTCGTGGACTAGCGGGAGTCCTAATGAGCAGTTCTTC
CDR3: CASSYSWTSGSPNEQFF
size: large
J: TRBJ2-1
V: TRBV6-6
D: TRBD2

DNA: TGCGCCAGCAGCTTGCGGCAGGGGGCCGATGAAGCTTTCTTT
CDR3: CASSLRQGADEAFF
size: large
J: TRBJ1-1
V: TRBV5-1
D: TRBD1

DNA: TGTGCCAGCAGTTTAGACGCACCAAACCTTCGCGGCTACACCTTC
CDR3: CASSLDAPNLRGYTF
size: large
J: TRBJ1-2
V: TRBV12-3/TRBV12-4
D: .

DNA: TGTGCCATCAGTGAGTCGCGTCAGGGGGGGACCAAAGAGACCCAGTACTTC
CDR3: CAISESRQGGTKETQYF
size: .
J: TRBJ2-5
V: TRBV10-3
D: .

DNA: TGCGCCAGCAGCCAAAAGCGGGATACCTACGAGCAGTACTTC
CDR3: CASSQKRDTYEQYF
size: .
J: TRBJ2-7
V: TRBV4-1
D: TRBD2

DNA: TGTGCCACCAGTGATCCCCAGGGGGCCTCGAATGAGCAGTTCTTC
CDR3: CATSDPQGASNEQFF
size: medium-sized
J: TRBJ2-1
V: TRBV24-1
D: TRBD1

DNA: TGTGCCAGCAGCCCCGCTTTGGCGGGAGGCTTCACCGGGGAGCTGTTTTTT
CDR3: CASSPALAGGFTGELFF
size: few
J: TRBJ2-2
V: TRBV11-2
D: TRBD2

DNA: TGTGCCAGCAGCGTAAGTGTGGGGACTCCAGAATATGAGCAGTTCTTC
CDR3: CASSVSVGTPEYEQFF
size: .
J: TRBJ2-1
V: TRBV9
D: .

DNA: TGTGCCACCAGCAGAGTAGGGACCGGGGAGCTGTTTTTT
CDR3: CATSRVGTGELFF
size: many
J: TRBJ2-2
V: TRBV15
D: .

DNA: TGCGCCAGCAGCCAAAGTGGGGCCCCCGCCTACAATGAGCAGTTCTTC
CDR3: CASSQSGAPAYNEQFF
size: medium-sized
J: TRBJ2-1
V: TRBV4-3
D: .

DNA: TGTGCCAGCAGCTTTCGGGGCCTGAATGAGCAGTTCTTC
CDR3: CASSFRGLNEQFF
size: large
J: TRBJ2-1
V: TRBV13
D: .

DNA: TGTGCCAGCAGCCCCACCCCGTACACTGAAGCTTTCTTT
CDR3: CASSPTPYTEAFF
size: large
J: TRBJ1-1
V: TRBV9
D: .

DNA: TGCGCCAGCAGCCACCTCGGACTAGCGGGGGGCCACACCTCGGTCGATGAGCAGTTCTTC
CDR3: CASSHLGLAGGHTSVDEQFF
size: medium-sized
J: TRBJ2-1
V: TRBV4-1
D: TRBD2

DNA: TGTGCCAGTACCATCCGGGACGCCATCTCCTACGAGCAGTACTTC
CDR3: CASTIRDAISYEQYF
size: .
J: TRBJ2-7
V: TRBV19
D: .

DNA: TGTGCCAGCAGGGGATGGGGCCCCTACGAGCAGTACTTC
CDR3: CASRGWGPYEQYF
size: .
J: TRBJ2-7
V: TRBV9
D: .

DNA: TGCAGCGTTGATAGACAGCCCATGAACACTGAAGCTTTCTTT
CDR3: CSVDRQPMNTEAFF
size: .
J: TRBJ1-1
V: TRBV29-1
D: .

DNA: TGCGCCACCCGACAGAACCAGAACACTGAAGCTTTCTTT
CDR3: CATRQNQNTEAFF
size: many
J: TRBJ1-1
V: TRBV10-1
D: .

DNA: TGTGCCAGCAGTAACAGGGATAGTTTCTACAATGAGCAGTTCTTC
CDR3: CASSNRDSFYNEQFF
size: medium-sized
J: TRBJ2-1
V: TRBV6-2/TRBV6-3
D: .

DNA: TGCAGTGCTAAGGTCGGGACTAGCCTAGAGACCCAGTACTTC
CDR3: CSAKVGTSLETQYF
size: .
J: TRBJ2-5
V: TRBV20-1
D: TRBD2

DNA: TGTGCCAGCAGTTTATCGACTAGTTTCATTCAGTACTTC
CDR3: CASSLSTSFIQYF
size: medium-sized
J: TRBJ2-4
V: TRBV12-3/TRBV12-4
D: .

DNA: TGCAGTGCTAGAGGCGGCGGGGCATATGAGACCCAGTACTTC
CDR3: CSARGGGAYETQYF
size: .
J: TRBJ2-5
V: TRBV20-1
D: .

DNA: TGCGCCAGCAGCCAAGATAAGCAGCGGCCTAGCACAGATACGCAGTATTTT
CDR3: CASSQDKQRPSTDTQYF
size: many
J: TRBJ2-3
V: TRBV4-1
D: .

DNA: TGCAGTGCTACTGGACTAGCGGGGGGCCTAAGGGATACGCAGTATTTT
CDR3: CSATGLAGGLRDTQYF
size: many
J: TRBJ2-3
V: TRBV20-1
D: TRBD2

DNA: TGTGCCAGCAGCCGGACTAGCGGAGCCTACGAGCAGTACTTC
CDR3: CASSRTSGAYEQYF
size: medium-sized
J: TRBJ2-7
V: TRBV6-5
D: TRBD2

DNA: TGCGCCAGCAGCTTGCCCGGGGGGGCCTCCCATGAGCAGTTCTTC
CDR3: CASSLPGGASHEQFF
size: large
J: TRBJ2-1
V: TRBV5-1
D: TRBD2

DNA: TGTGCCAGCAGCCCCCGGACCTACGAGCAGTGCTTC
CDR3: CASSPRTYEQCF
size: .
J: TRBJ2-7
V: TRBV7-9
D: .

DNA: TGTGCCAGCAGGCCAACAGGGCGGAACACCGGGGAGCTGTTTTTT
CDR3: CASRPTGRNTGELFF
size: few
J: TRBJ2-2
V: TRBV6-1
D: .

DNA: TGCAGTGCCACCCCCCTCCAGCAGGGGCATCCAGATACGCAGTATTTT
CDR3: CSATPLQQGHPDTQYF
size: .
J: TRBJ2-3
V: TRBV20-1
D: .

DNA: TGCGCCAGCAGCTTGACCTCAGGACAGGGTAATGGCTACACCTTC
CDR3: CASSLTSGQGNGYTF
size: many
J: TRBJ1-2
V: TRBV5-1
D: TRBD1

DNA: TGTGCCAGCAGTCCTGGACTGGGGGGGCTATGGGATGGCTACACCTTC
CDR3: CASSPGLGGLWDGYTF
size: medium-sized
J: TRBJ1-2
V: TRBV11-2
D: .

DNA: TGCGCCAGCAGCCAATCAGCGACAGGGAACTATGGCTACACCTTC
CDR3: CASSQSATGNYGYTF
size: large
J: TRBJ1-2
V: TRBV4-3
D: TRBD1

DNA: TGCAGTGCTAGCTCTGACTATGGCTACACCTTC
CDR3: CSASSDYGYTF
size: many
J: TRBJ1-2
V: TRBV20-1
D: .

DNA: TGTGCCAGCCAAACGGGCAGGGCCACTGAAGCTTTCTTT
CDR3: CASQTGRATEAFF
size: large
J: TRBJ1-1
V: TRBV6-2/TRBV6-3
D: .

DNA: TGTGCCTCCCGGCGAGGAGGAACGGGAAACACCATATATTTT
CDR3: CASRRGGTGNTIYF
size: .
J: TRBJ1-3
V: TRBV5-6
D: .

DNA: TGTGCCAGCAGCCCCGGGCACGAGCTTCCGGGCAATGAGCAGTTCTTC
CDR3: CASSPGHELPGNEQFF
size: medium-sized
J: TRBJ2-1
V: TRBV7-3
D: .

DNA: TGTGCCAGCAGCTTGTCAGGGGGACTCAACACCGGGGAGCTGTTTTTT
CDR3: CASSLSGGLNTGELFF
size: medium-sized
J: TRBJ2-2
V: TRBV5-6
D: .

DNA: TGTGCCAGCAGCGCTTCCCCGGTCACAGATACGCAGTATTTT
CDR3: CASSASPVTDTQYF
size: medium-sized
J: TRBJ2-3
V: TRBV9
D: .

DNA: TGTGCCAGCAGCTCCAGGGACAGGGCCCTAGGAAACATTCAGTACTTC
CDR3: CASSSRDRALGNIQYF
size: .
J: TRBJ2-4
V: TRBV9
D: TRBD1

DNA: TGTGCCTGGAGTGCCGGGCAGGGAAACTATGGCTACACCTTC
CDR3: CAWSAGQGNYGYTF
size: medium-sized
J: TRBJ1-2
V: TRBV30
D: .

DNA: TGTGCCAGCAGTTATATACAGGGGAATTCACCCCTCCACTTT
CDR3: CASSYIQGNSPLHF
size: .
J: TRBJ1-6
V: TRBV6-2/TRBV6-3
D: TRBD1

DNA: TGCAGTGCTAGAGCGTCTAGCGGGAGGGCCAGTTTTCTCTATGAGCAGTTCTTC
CDR3: CSARASSGRASFLYEQFF
size: .
J: TRBJ2-1
V: TRBV20-1
D: TRBD2